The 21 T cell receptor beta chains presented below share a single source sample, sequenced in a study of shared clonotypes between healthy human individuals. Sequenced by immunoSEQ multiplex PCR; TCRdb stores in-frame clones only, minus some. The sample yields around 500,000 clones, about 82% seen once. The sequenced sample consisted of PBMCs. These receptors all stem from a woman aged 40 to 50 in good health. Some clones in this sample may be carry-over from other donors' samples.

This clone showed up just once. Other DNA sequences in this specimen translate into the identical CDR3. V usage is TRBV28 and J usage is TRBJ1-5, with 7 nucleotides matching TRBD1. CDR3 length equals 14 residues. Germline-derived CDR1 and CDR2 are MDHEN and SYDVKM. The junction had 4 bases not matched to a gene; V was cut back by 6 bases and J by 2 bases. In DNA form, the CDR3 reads TGTGCCAGCAGCCCCGGGACAGGCAATCAGCCCCAGCATTTT. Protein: CASSPGTGNQPQHF.

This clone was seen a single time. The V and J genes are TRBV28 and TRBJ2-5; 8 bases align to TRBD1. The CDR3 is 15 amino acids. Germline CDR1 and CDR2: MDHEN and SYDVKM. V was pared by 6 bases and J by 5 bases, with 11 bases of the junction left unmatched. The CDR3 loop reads CASSPRQGRAETQYF. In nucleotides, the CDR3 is TGTGCCAGCAGCCCCCGACAGGGGCGGGCGGAGACCCAGTACTTC.

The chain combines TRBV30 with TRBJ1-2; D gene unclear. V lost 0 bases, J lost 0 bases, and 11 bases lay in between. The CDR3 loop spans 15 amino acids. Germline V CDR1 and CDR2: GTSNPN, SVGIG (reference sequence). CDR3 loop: CAWSVGTDSNYGYTF. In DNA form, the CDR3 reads TGTGCCTGGAGTGTAGGTACGGACTCTAACTATGGCTACACCTTC.

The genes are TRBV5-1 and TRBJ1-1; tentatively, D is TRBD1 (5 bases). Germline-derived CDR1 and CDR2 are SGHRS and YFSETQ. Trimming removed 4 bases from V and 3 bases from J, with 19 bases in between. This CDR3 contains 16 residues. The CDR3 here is CASSPGHGSLDTEAFF. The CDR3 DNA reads TGCGCCAGCAGCCCCGGACATGGATCATTAGACACTGAAGCTTTCTTT.

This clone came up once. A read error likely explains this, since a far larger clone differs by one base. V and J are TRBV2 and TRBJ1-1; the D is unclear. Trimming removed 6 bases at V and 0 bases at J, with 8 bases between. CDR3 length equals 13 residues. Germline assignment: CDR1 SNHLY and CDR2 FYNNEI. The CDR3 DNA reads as TGTGCCAGCAGCCCTGAAATGAACACTGAAGCTTTCTTT. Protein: CASSPEMNTEAFF.

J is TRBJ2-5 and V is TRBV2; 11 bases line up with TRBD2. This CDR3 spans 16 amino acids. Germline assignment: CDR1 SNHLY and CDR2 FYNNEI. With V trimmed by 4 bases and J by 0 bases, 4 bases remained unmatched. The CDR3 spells CASSAGLAGNQETQYF. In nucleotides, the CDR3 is TGTGCCAGCAGTGCTGGACTAGCGGGTAACCAAGAGACCCAGTACTTC.

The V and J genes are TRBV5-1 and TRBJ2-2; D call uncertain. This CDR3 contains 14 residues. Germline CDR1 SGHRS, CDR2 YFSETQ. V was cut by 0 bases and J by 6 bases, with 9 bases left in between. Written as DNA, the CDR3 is TGCGCCAGCAGCTTGGAGGGTCCTTCCGGGGAGCTGTTTTTT. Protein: CASSLEGPSGELFF.

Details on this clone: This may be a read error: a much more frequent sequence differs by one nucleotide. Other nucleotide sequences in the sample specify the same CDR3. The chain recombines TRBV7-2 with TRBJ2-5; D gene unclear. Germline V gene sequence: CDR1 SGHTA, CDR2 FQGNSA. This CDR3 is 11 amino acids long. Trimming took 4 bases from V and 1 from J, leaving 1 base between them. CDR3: CASSSQETQYF. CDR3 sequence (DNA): TGTGCCAGCAGCTCCCAAGAGACCCAGTACTTC.

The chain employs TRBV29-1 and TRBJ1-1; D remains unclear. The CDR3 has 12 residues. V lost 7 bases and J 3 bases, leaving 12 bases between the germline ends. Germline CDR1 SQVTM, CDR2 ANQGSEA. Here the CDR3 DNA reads TGCAGCGGCAGAGGAATAGACACTGAAGCTTTCTTT. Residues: CSGRGIDTEAFF.

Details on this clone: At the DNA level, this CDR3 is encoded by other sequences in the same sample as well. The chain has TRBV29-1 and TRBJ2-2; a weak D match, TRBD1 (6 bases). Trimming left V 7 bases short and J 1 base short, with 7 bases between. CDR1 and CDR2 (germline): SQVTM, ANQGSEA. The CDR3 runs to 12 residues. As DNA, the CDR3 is TGCAGCGGGGGGCTGAACACCGGGGAGCTGTTTTTT. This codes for CSGGLNTGELFF.

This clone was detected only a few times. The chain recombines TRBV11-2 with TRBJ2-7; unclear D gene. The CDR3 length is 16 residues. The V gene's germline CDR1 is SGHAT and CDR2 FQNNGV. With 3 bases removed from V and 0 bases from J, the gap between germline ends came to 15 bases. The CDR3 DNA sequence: TGTGCCAGCAGCTTCCAGACCGGCGGTAGCTCCTACGAGCAGTACTTC. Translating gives CASSFQTGGSSYEQYF.

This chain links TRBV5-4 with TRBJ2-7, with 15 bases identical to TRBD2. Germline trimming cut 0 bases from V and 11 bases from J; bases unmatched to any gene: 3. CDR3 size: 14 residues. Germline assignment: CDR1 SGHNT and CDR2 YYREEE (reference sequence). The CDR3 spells CASSLEGTSGRKYF. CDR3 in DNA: TGTGCCAGCAGCTTGGAGGGGACTAGCGGGAGGAAGTACTTC.

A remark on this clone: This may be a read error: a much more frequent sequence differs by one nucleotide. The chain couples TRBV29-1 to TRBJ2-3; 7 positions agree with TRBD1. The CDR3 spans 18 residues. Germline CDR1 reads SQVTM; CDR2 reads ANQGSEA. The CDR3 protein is CSVEVVQGRSSSTDTRYF. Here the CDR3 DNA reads TGCAGCGTTGAAGTTGTACAGGGGCGTAGCTCTAGCACAGATACGCGGTATTTT.

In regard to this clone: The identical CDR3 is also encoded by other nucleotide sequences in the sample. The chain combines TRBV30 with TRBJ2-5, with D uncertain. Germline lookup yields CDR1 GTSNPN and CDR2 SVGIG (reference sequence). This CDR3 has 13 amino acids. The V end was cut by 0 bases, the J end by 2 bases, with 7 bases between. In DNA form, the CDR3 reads TGTGCCTGGAGTGTTGGCCGACAAGAGACCCAGTACTTC. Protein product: CAWSVGRQETQYF. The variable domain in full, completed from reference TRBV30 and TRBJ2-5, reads SQTIHQWPATLVQPVGSPLSLECTVEGTSNPNLYWYRQAAGRGLQLLFYSVGIGQISSEVPQNLSASRPQDRQFILSSKKLLLSDSGFYLCAWSVGRQETQYFGPGTRLLVL.

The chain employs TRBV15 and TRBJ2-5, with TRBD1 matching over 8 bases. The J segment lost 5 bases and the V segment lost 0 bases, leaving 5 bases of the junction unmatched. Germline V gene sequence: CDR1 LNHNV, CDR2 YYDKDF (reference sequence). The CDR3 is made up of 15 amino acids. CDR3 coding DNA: TGTGCCACCAGCAGAGACAGGGGGCCTTTGGAGACCCAGTACTTC. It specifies CATSRDRGPLETQYF. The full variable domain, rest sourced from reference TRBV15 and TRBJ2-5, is DAMVIQNPRYQVTQFGKPVTLSCSQTLNHNVMYWYQQKSSQAPKLLFHYYDKDFNNEADTPDNFQSRRPNTSFCFLDIRSPGLGDTAMYLCATSRDRGPLETQYFGPGTRLLVL.

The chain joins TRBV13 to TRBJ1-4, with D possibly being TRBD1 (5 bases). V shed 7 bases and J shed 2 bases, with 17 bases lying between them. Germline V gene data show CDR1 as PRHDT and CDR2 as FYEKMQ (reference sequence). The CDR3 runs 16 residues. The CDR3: CASTVLGRGTNEKLFF. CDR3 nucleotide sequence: TGTGCCAGCACCGTCTTAGGGAGGGGTACTAATGAAAAACTGTTTTTT. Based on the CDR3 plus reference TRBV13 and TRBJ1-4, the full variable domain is AAGVIQSPRHLIKEKRETATLKCYPIPRHDTVYWYQQGPGQDPQFLISFYEKMQSDKGSIPDRFSAQQFSDYHSELNMSSLELGDSALYFCASTVLGRGTNEKLFFGSGTQLSVL.

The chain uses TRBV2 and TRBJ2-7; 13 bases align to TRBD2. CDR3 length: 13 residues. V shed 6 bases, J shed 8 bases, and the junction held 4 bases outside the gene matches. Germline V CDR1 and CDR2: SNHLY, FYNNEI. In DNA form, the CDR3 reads TGTGCCAGCAGCGGACTAGCGGGAGTGCAGCAGTACTTC. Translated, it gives CASSGLAGVQQYF. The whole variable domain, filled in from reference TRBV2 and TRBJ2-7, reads EPEVTQTPSHQVTQMGQEVILRCVPISNHLYFYWYRQILGQKVEFLVSFYNNEISEKSEIFDDQFSVERPDGSNFTLKIRSTKLEDSAMYFCASSGLAGVQQYFGPGTRLTVT.

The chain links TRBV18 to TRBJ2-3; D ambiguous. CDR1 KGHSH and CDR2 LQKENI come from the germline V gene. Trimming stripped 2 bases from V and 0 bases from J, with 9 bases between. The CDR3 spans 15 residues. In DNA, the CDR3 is TGTGCCAGCTCACCAGGAGCCGCCAGCACAGATACGCAGTATTTT. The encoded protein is CASSPGAASTDTQYF.

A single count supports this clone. The CDR3: CASSLELAGGADTQYF. The CDR3 DNA follows: TGCGCCAGCAGCTTGGAACTAGCGGGAGGGGCAGATACGCAGTATTTT. The chain employs TRBV5-1 and TRBJ2-3, with 13 bases fitting TRBD2. The CDR3 has 16 amino acids. V lost 0 bases, J lost 4 bases, and 2 bases stayed unmatched. Germline V gene lookup returns CDR1 SGHRS and CDR2 YFSETQ.

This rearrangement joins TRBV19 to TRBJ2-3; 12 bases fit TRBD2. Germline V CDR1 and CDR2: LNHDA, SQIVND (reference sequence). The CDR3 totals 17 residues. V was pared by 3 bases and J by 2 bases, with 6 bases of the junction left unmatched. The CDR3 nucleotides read TGTGCCAGTAGTATCCCCGGACTAGCGGGACTCACAGATACGCAGTATTTT. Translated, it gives CASSIPGLAGLTDTQYF.

The CDR3 DNA reads TGCAGCGCCGAGGGACAGGGGGCGTACGAGCAGTACTTC. This codes for CSAEGQGAYEQYF. The rearrangement uses TRBV29-1 and TRBJ2-7; 12 nucleotides align to TRBD1. The V and J ends lost 7 bases and 4 bases, in that order; junction bases with no gene match: 5. There are 13 residues in the CDR3. CDR1 SQVTM and CDR2 ANQGSEA come from the germline V gene.